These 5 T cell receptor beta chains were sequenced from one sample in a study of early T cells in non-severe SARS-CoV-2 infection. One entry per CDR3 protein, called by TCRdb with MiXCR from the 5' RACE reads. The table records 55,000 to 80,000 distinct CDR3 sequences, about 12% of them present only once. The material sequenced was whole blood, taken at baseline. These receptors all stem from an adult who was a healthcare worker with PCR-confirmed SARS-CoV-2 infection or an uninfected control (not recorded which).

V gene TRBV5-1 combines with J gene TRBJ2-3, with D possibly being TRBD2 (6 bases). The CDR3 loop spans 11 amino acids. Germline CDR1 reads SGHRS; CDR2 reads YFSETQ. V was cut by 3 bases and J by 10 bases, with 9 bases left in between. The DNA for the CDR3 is TGCGCCAGCAGCTCGGGAGCTGCGCAGTATTTT. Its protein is CASSSGAAQYF.

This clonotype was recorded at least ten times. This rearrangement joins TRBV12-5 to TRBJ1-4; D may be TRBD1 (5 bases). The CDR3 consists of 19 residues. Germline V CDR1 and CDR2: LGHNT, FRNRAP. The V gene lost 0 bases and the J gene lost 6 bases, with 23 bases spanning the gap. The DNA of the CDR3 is TGTGCTAGTGGTTTGGTACTGGGGACGGGGCGGAGAGTAGATGAAAAACTGTTTTTT. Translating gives CASGLVLGTGRRVDEKLFF.

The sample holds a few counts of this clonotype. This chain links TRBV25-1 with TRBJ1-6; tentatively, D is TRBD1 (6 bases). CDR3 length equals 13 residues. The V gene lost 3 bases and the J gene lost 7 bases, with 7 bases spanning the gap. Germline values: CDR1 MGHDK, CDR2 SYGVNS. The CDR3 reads CASSDRGNSPLHF. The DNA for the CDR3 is TGTGCCAGCAGTGACAGGGGAAATTCACCCCTCCACTTT.

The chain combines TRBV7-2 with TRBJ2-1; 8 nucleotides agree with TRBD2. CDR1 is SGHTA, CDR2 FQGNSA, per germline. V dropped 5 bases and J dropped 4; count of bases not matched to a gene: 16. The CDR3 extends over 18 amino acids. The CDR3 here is CASSAGGASGYKYNEQFF. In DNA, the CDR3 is TGTGCCAGCAGCGCAGGAGGGGCTAGCGGGTACAAGTACAATGAGCAGTTCTTC.

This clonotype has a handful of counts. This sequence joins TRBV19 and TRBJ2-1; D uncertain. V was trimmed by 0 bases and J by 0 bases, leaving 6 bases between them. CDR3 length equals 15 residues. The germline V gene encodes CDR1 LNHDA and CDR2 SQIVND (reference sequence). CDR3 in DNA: TGTGCCAGTAGTATAGACAGGAGCTCCTACAATGAGCAGTTCTTC. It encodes CASSIDRSSYNEQFF.